The present T cell receptor (beta chain) was sequenced within a study of cytomegalovirus exposure and HLA in healthy donors. Nominally healthy donors were sampled, though unrecorded immune exposures were likely. CDR3 length equals 13 residues. The junction had 1 base not matched to a gene; V was cut back by 4 bases and J by 2 bases. Germline CDR1 and CDR2: MNHNS and SASEGT. Vbeta (60) and Jbeta (13) primers were used in the PCR. Sequencing used immunoSEQ multiplex PCR; TCRdb keeps in-frame clones, though not all of them. The sample has 150,000 to 200,000 clones, just over 75% seen once; the top ten hold approximately 1%. Study-wide results and limits: Previous analysis showed most TCR beta V segments were productive about 90% or about 30% of the time. Sequencing depth roughly uniform across donors was assumed in presence/absence analyses.

Of note for this clone: As yet, its antigen is unknown.

The sequenced sample was PBMCs. The V call is TRBV6-1, the J call TRBJ1-2; 7 bases are shared with TRBD1. The clonotype originates from a woman between 40 and 55 years old in good health and CMV-seronegative. The CDR3 spells CASSGGQNYGYTF. CDR3 coding DNA: TGTGCCAGCAGTGGGGGACAGAACTATGGCTACACCTTC.